This T cell receptor beta chain emerged from a study of T-cell reconstitution after alpha-beta-depleted transplantation in children. The CDR3 is made up of 14 amino acids. The V end lost 1 base, the J end lost 7 bases, and 12 bases lay between the germline ends. CDR1 is SGHRS, CDR2 YFSETQ, per germline. This clonotype was detected a few times. Unique molecular identifiers were built into the TCRbeta library. TCRdb redid the calling of the PCR reads with MiXCR, one entry per CDR3 protein. The sample includes roughly 400,000 distinct CDR3 sequences, approximately 20% of them seen just once. V gene TRBV5-1 combines with J gene TRBJ2-1, with D perhaps TRBD2 (6 bases). This TCR came from a human donor who donated a stem cell graft to a child with acute myeloid leukemia. The sample was PBMCs from the stem cell graft donor, taken from the stem cell graft. CDR3 DNA sequence: TGCGCCAGCAGCTTGTGGACTACCGAGAATGAGCAGTTCTTC. Its translation is CASSLWTTENEQFF.